Below, 17 T cell receptor beta chains from the same sample are listed, as sequenced in a study of blood T cell repertoires in COVID-19. The method was immunoSEQ multiplex PCR; TCRdb's version includes in-frame clones alone and lacks a portion of them. The sample gives about 26,000 clones, about nine tenths of which show up once; about 13% is in the top ten. Source material: peripheral blood. The receptors here all came from a human donor in a cohort sampled during active COVID-19. The donor label of this sample is uncertain.

The CDR3 is CASSPGGASEQYF. CDR3 DNA sequence: TGTGCCAGCAGTCCCGGGGGGGCCAGCGAGCAGTACTTC. The rearrangement uses TRBV12-3 or TRBV12-4 and TRBJ2-7; 8 nucleotides line up with TRBD2. Unmatched junction bases numbered 6, after V lost 5 bases and J lost 6 bases. The length of the CDR3 is 13 residues.

The chain couples TRBV5-1 to TRBJ2-5; 12 bases match TRBD1. CDR1 SGHRS and CDR2 YFSETQ come from the germline V gene. CDR3 length: 15 amino acids. J was trimmed by 4 bases and V by 3 bases; bases with no gene match: 4. The CDR3: CASSWGTGGPETQYF. CDR3 bases: TGCGCCAGCAGCTGGGGGACAGGGGGCCCAGAGACCCAGTACTTC.

V gene TRBV5-1 combines with J gene TRBJ2-7; D is possibly TRBD1 (5 bases). The CDR3 is 14 residues long. From germline, CDR1 is SGHRS and CDR2 YFSETQ. Trimming took 0 bases from V and 3 from J, leaving 10 bases between them. The CDR3: CASSLGQGVYEQYF. Written as DNA, the CDR3 is TGCGCCAGCAGCTTGGGGCAGGGTGTCTACGAGCAGTACTTC.

This rearrangement joins TRBV4-1 to TRBJ1-3, with a possible D match to TRBD1 (6 bases). V lost 5 bases to trimming and J lost 0 bases, with 20 bases between them. In germline, CDR1 is MGHRA, CDR2 YSYEKL. This CDR3 comprises 18 residues. DNA of the CDR3: TGCGCCAGCAGCACAACTCGGACAGTCCCCGACTCTGGAAACACCATATATTTT. The encoded protein is CASSTTRTVPDSGNTIYF.

The rearrangement links TRBV6-6 to TRBJ1-4; D is unclear. This CDR3 contains 13 residues. Trimming took 3 bases from V and 5 from J, leaving 7 bases between them. Germline loops: CDR1 MNHNY, CDR2 SVGAGI (reference sequence). This chain's CDR3 is CASSYRVNEKLFF. CDR3 DNA sequence: TGTGCCAGCAGTTATAGAGTAAATGAAAAACTGTTTTTT.

Written as DNA, the CDR3 is TGTGCCACACAGGGGGACTCGTATTATGGCTACACCTTC. As protein: CATQGDSYYGYTF. The chain joins TRBV6-6 to TRBJ1-2; the match to TRBD1 covers 8 bases. Germline assignment: CDR1 MNHNY and CDR2 SVGAGI (reference sequence). V lost 10 bases to trimming and J lost 5 bases; unmatched junction nucleotides: 9. CDR3 length equals 13 residues.

The rearrangement joins TRBV5-1 to TRBJ1-1; 8 bases map to TRBD1. The CDR3 runs 15 residues. V gave up 0 bases and J gave up 2 bases; unmatched junction bases: 3. Germline CDR1 is SGHRS and CDR2 is YFSETQ. The DNA for the CDR3 is TGCGCCAGCAGCTTGGCCGGACAGGGTAACACTGAAGCTTTCTTT. Translated, it gives CASSLAGQGNTEAFF.

V usage is TRBV4-1 and J usage is TRBJ2-1, with TRBD2 matching over 8 bases. Losses at the gene ends were 8 bases for V and 2 bases for J; bases not matched to a gene: 8. Germline V lookup: CDR1 MGHRA, CDR2 YSYEKL. This CDR3 is 15 amino acids long. In DNA form, the CDR3 reads TGCGCCAGCGCTGCACGCGGGGGGCCCTACAATGAGCAGTTCTTC. It yields the protein CASAARGGPYNEQFF.

The J gene is TRBJ1-1, the V gene TRBV7-9; 9 positions match TRBD1. J lost 9 bases, V lost 5 bases, and 7 bases had no gene match. Germline lookup yields CDR1 SEHNR and CDR2 FQNEAQ (reference sequence). This CDR3 spans 13 amino acids. The chain's CDR3 is CASSLGQGRKAFF. CDR3 DNA sequence: TGTGCCAGCAGCCTTGGACAGGGGCGAAAAGCTTTCTTT. Full variable domain (outside the CDR3, taken from reference TRBV7-9 and TRBJ1-1): DTGVSQNPRHKITKRGQNVTFRCDPISEHNRLYWYRQTLGQGPEFLTYFQNEAQLEKSRLLSDRFSAERPKGSFSTLEIQRTEQGDSAMYLCASSLGQGRKAFFGQGTRLTVV.

The genes are TRBV15 and TRBJ1-1, with D perhaps TRBD1 (6 bases). CDR1 and CDR2 from the germline V gene are LNHNV and YYDKDF (reference sequence). V was clipped by 5 bases and J by 1 base, with 11 bases between them. The CDR3 is made up of 14 amino acids. In nucleotides, the CDR3 is TGTGCCACCAGCGAGTGGACAGAGAACACTGAAGCTTTCTTT. Protein product: CATSEWTENTEAFF.

J is TRBJ2-1 and V is TRBV7-9, with 9 bases lining up with TRBD1. The junction had 10 bases not matched to a gene; V was cut back by 4 bases and J by 3 bases. CDR3 size: 17 residues. CDR1 is SEHNR, CDR2 FQNEAQ, per germline (reference sequence). The CDR3 protein is CASSSRIGQGHYNEQFF. Written as DNA, the CDR3 is TGTGCCAGCAGCTCAAGAATCGGACAGGGGCACTACAATGAGCAGTTCTTC.

This clone was recorded only once. The gene calls are TRBV2 and TRBJ2-3; D perhaps matches TRBD2 (5 bases). The CDR3 runs to 15 residues. V was clipped by 7 bases and J by 0 bases, with 14 bases between them. The germline gives CDR1 SNHLY, CDR2 FYNNEI. CDR3 nucleotides: TGTGCCAGCAAGATTAGAGGGCTAAGCACAGATACGCAGTATTTT. This codes for CASKIRGLSTDTQYF.

The chain combines TRBV19 with TRBJ1-5, with 7 bases aligning to TRBD1. Trimming at V came to 3 bases and at J to 3 bases, leaving 5 bases not matched to a gene. Germline CDR1 and CDR2: LNHDA and SQIVND (reference sequence). This CDR3 has 15 amino acids. CDR3 bases: TGTGCCAGTAGTATGGGGGGACAGCCCAATCAGCCCCAGCATTTT. This encodes CASSMGGQPNQPQHF.

In this sample, this clone turned up once. This chain connects TRBV20-1 to TRBJ1-2, with D unresolved. The CDR3 is 11 amino acids. Germline V gene lookup returns CDR1 DFQATT and CDR2 SNEGSKA (reference sequence). Trimming took off 5 bases at V and 3 bases at J, with 7 bases between the two ends. The CDR3 DNA reads TGCAGTGCTGGCAGCGACTATGGCTACACCTTC. This codes for CSAGSDYGYTF.

V and J are TRBV18 and TRBJ2-1; TRBD1 might be the D (5 bases). The germline V gene encodes CDR1 KGHSH and CDR2 LQKENI. The CDR3 spans 15 residues. Trimming left V 1 base short and J 6 bases short, with 13 bases between. The CDR3 coding sequence is TGTGCCAGCTCACCACGGGAAGCAGGGTCCAATGAGCAGTTCTTC. Amino acid sequence: CASSPREAGSNEQFF.

This clone was counted a single time. This chain joins TRBV15 and TRBJ2-5; D unresolved. The V gene's germline CDR1 is LNHNV and CDR2 YYDKDF (reference sequence). V was shortened by 6 bases and J by 2 bases, with 10 bases between the two germline ends. The CDR3 length is 13 residues. CDR3 loop: CATRSQTQETQYF. CDR3 DNA: TGTGCCACCAGATCACAAACACAAGAGACCCAGTACTTC.

CDR3 sequence reads: CASSSTGRGNEQFF. The CDR3 DNA follows: TGTGCCAGCAGTTCCACGGGCAGGGGCAATGAGCAGTTCTTC. The V gene is TRBV6-6, the J gene TRBJ2-1; D is possibly TRBD1 (6 bases). CDR3 length: 14 amino acids. Trimming removed 4 bases at V and 6 bases at J, with 13 bases between. Germline CDR1 is MNHNY and CDR2 is SVGAGI (reference sequence).